The 30 T cell receptor beta chains given below trace back to one sample, sequenced in a study of T cell responses to AZD1222 COVID-19 vaccine. TCRdb's copy holds only in-frame clones and misses some; the assay was immunoSEQ multiplex PCR. This sample has 250,000 to 300,000 clones, with around 93% found just once. Specimen: peripheral blood, collected 28 days after the second AZD1222 dose. These receptors came from an adult who received the AZD1222 COVID-19 vaccine.

The gene calls are TRBV27 and TRBJ1-6; D not resolved. Germline CDR1 reads MNHEY; CDR2 reads SMNVEV (reference sequence). This CDR3 has 13 amino acids. Trimming cost V 2 bases and J 9 bases, with 8 bases left between them. CDR3 amino acids: CASSLGISSPLHF. DNA of the CDR3: TGTGCCAGCAGTTTAGGGATTAGTTCACCCCTCCACTTT.

The V and J genes are TRBV6-5 and TRBJ2-3; D is unresolved. Trimming shortened V by 6 bases and J by 7 bases, and 17 bases separated the two germline ends. The CDR3 is 14 amino acids. In germline, CDR1 is MNHEY, CDR2 SVGAGI. CDR3 region: CASSRVPGPYTQYF. Here the CDR3 DNA reads TGTGCCAGCAGCCGGGTCCCCGGCCCGTATACGCAGTATTTT.

The chain couples TRBV28 to TRBJ2-1; D is undetermined. Germline lookup yields CDR1 MDHEN and CDR2 SYDVKM. The V and J ends lost 5 bases and 9 bases respectively, with 20 bases between them. The CDR3 consists of 15 residues. The CDR3 region has the DNA TGTGCCAGCAGTCGCCCCCCCTATGGGCGGACTGAGCAGTTCTTC. Translation gives CASSRPPYGRTEQFF.

The gene calls are TRBV28 and TRBJ1-2; 11 nucleotides agree with TRBD1. Germline V lookup: CDR1 MDHEN, CDR2 SYDVKM. The CDR3 length is 17 residues. The ends lost 3 bases at V and 4 bases at J; junction bases unmatched: 10. In nucleotides, the CDR3 is TGTGCCAGCAGTTTTCCCGGACAGGGGGCCTCCCTCTATGGCTACACCTTC. It codes for CASSFPGQGASLYGYTF.

This rearrangement joins TRBV3-1 (or the pseudogene TRBV3-2) to TRBJ1-4; D is possibly TRBD1 (5 bases). V shed 0 bases and J shed 13 bases, with 15 bases lying between them. Germline V gives CDR1 LGHDT, CDR2 YNNKEL (reference sequence). This CDR3 has 14 residues. The CDR3 spells CASSQEGLARGLFF. The CDR3, as DNA: TGTGCCAGCAGCCAAGAGGGCCTCGCTAGGGGACTGTTTTTT.

J is TRBJ1-6 and V is TRBV5-6, with D perhaps TRBD1 (5 bases). The CDR3 contains 14 residues. V dropped 1 base and J dropped 7 bases, with 9 bases sitting between them. CDR1 SGHDT and CDR2 YYEEEE come from the germline V gene. The CDR3 protein is CASSLRGVNSPLHF. CDR3 in DNA: TGTGCCAGCAGCTTGAGGGGAGTGAATTCACCCCTCCACTTT. The whole variable domain, filled in from reference TRBV5-6 and TRBJ1-6, reads DAGVTQSPTHLIKTRGQQVTLRCSPKSGHDTVSWYQQALGQGPQFIFQYYEEEERQRGNFPDRFSGHQFPNYSSELNVNALLLGDSALYLCASSLRGVNSPLHFGNGTRLTVT.

CDR3 region: CASIQLTTSGRALADTQYF. In DNA form, the CDR3 reads TGTGCCAGCATCCAGCTGACGACTAGCGGGAGGGCCCTCGCAGATACGCAGTATTTT. The chain is built from TRBV7-3 and TRBJ2-3, with 14 bases fitting TRBD2. V was pared by 7 bases and J by 4 bases, with 16 bases of the junction left unmatched. Looked up from germline, CDR1 is SGHTA and CDR2 is FQGTGA. The CDR3 covers 19 residues.

The chain employs TRBV5-4 and TRBJ1-4; D unresolved. Germline V lookup: CDR1 SGHNT, CDR2 YYREEE (reference sequence). The CDR3 is made up of 13 amino acids. The ends were cut back, 6 bases at V and 8 bases at J, with 14 bases in the middle. In DNA, the CDR3 is TGTGCCAGCAAGTCCGGGTCGGGAGAAAAACTGTTTTTT. It encodes CASKSGSGEKLFF.

The chain combines TRBV9 with TRBJ2-3; 8 positions match TRBD2. The germline CDR1 and CDR2 sequences are SGDLS and YYNGEE. This CDR3 comprises 14 residues. Trimming at V came to 3 bases and at J to 4 bases, leaving 4 bases not matched to a gene. CDR3 nucleotide sequence: TGTGCCAGCAGCGAAACTAGCGGCCCAGATACGCAGTATTTT. As protein: CASSETSGPDTQYF. The whole variable domain, filled in from reference TRBV9 and TRBJ2-3, reads DSGVTQTPKHLITATGQRVTLRCSPRSGDLSVYWYQQSLDQGLQFLIQYYNGEERAKGNILERFSAQQFPDLHSELNLSSLELGDSALYFCASSETSGPDTQYFGPGTRLTVL.

The J gene is TRBJ1-2, the V gene TRBV19; no firm D call. The V gene's germline CDR1 is LNHDA and CDR2 SQIVND (reference sequence). CDR3 length equals 14 residues. Deletions cut 3 bases from V and 0 bases from J, with 8 bases between. The CDR3 spells CASSIRPPNYGYTF. DNA of the CDR3: TGTGCCAGTAGTATCCGGCCCCCTAACTATGGCTACACCTTC.

The V call is TRBV2, the J call TRBJ1-4; 9 nucleotides align to TRBD1. The CDR3 is 15 residues long. V trimming: 4 bases; J trimming: 3 bases; junction bases outside the gene matches: 3. Germline V gives CDR1 SNHLY, CDR2 FYNNEI. The CDR3 protein is CASSVGQGPNEKLFF. CDR3 DNA sequence: TGTGCCAGCAGTGTTGGACAGGGGCCTAATGAAAAACTGTTTTTT.

This clone has only a few counts. The gene calls are TRBV6-1 and TRBJ1-2; no definite D call. The CDR3 length is 11 residues. V dropped 1 base and J dropped 8 bases, with 5 bases sitting between them. The germline gives CDR1 MNHNS, CDR2 SASEGT. CDR3 in amino acids: CASSEVVGYTF. The CDR3, as DNA: TGTGCCAGCAGTGAAGTGGTGGGCTACACCTTC.

This clone was seen once. The chain couples TRBV14 to TRBJ2-7; TRBD1 matches at 9 bases. Germline lookup yields CDR1 SGHDN and CDR2 FVKESK. Germline trimming cut 5 bases from V and 3 bases from J; bases unmatched to any gene: 5. The CDR3 covers 14 residues. The CDR3 DNA is TGTGCCAGCAGCTCCCGGGACAGGGTCTACGAGCAGTACTTC. Its protein is CASSSRDRVYEQYF. The full variable domain, completed using reference TRBV14 and TRBJ2-7, is EAGVTQFPSHSVIEKGQTVTLRCDPISGHDNLYWYRRVMGKEIKFLLHFVKESKQDESGMPNNRFLAERTGGTYSTLKVQPAELEDSGVYFCASSSRDRVYEQYFGPGTRLTVT.

Concerning this clone: The sample carries other DNA sequences with the same CDR3. V is TRBV5-1 and J is TRBJ2-7; D unclear. Germline V gives CDR1 SGHRS, CDR2 YFSETQ. The V end was cut by 0 bases, the J end by 0 bases, with 10 bases between. The CDR3 is 15 residues long. CDR3 DNA: TGCGCCAGCAGCTTGGAGGCTAGGAGCTCCTACGAGCAGTACTTC. Protein product: CASSLEARSSYEQYF.

The V call is TRBV7-9, the J call TRBJ1-3, with D perhaps TRBD1 (5 bases). The V gene lost 2 bases and the J gene lost 0 bases, with 8 bases spanning the gap. The CDR3 is 15 residues long. The germline CDR1 and CDR2 sequences are SEHNR and FQNEAQ (reference sequence). This CDR3 is CASSLQGYSGNTIYF. The DNA of the CDR3 is TGTGCCAGCAGCTTACAGGGATACTCTGGAAACACCATATATTTT.

The chain's CDR3 is CASKSGGPYNEQFF. In DNA form, the CDR3 reads TGCGCCAGCAAAAGCGGGGGACCCTACAATGAGCAGTTCTTC. This chain uses TRBV10-2 with TRBJ2-1; 8 positions agree with TRBD2. This CDR3 region has 14 residues. Losses at the gene ends were 7 bases for V and 2 bases for J; bases not matched to a gene: 4. CDR1 and CDR2 from the germline V gene are WSHSY and SAAADI.

The chain is built from TRBV7-2 and TRBJ2-1; the match to TRBD1 covers 8 bases. J was trimmed by 4 bases and V by 1 base; bases with no gene match: 6. The CDR3 has 16 amino acids. Germline CDR1 and CDR2: SGHTA and FQGNSA. The CDR3 DNA sequence: TGTGCCAGCAGCTTAGGGGACAGGAGACCTTACAATGAGCAGTTCTTC. Residues: CASSLGDRRPYNEQFF.

V gene TRBV2 combines with J gene TRBJ1-1; 7 bases line up with TRBD1. Trimming removed 7 bases from V and 5 bases from J; junction bases left unmatched: 7. Per germline, CDR1 SNHLY and CDR2 FYNNEI. The CDR3 has 13 residues. The CDR3 DNA sequence: TGTGCCAGCATTAAGGGGGCGAGGACTGAAGCTTTCTTT. Amino acids: CASIKGARTEAFF. Combining the CDR3 with reference TRBV2 and TRBJ1-1 gives the whole variable domain EPEVTQTPSHQVTQMGQEVILRCVPISNHLYFYWYRQILGQKVEFLVSFYNNEISEKSEIFDDQFSVERPDGSNFTLKIRSTKLEDSAMYFCASIKGARTEAFFGQGTRLTVV.

The chain recombines TRBV3-1 (or the pseudogene TRBV3-2) with TRBJ2-5, with D unclear. CDR1 and CDR2 (germline): LGHDT, YNNKEL (reference sequence). The CDR3 spans 15 residues. The V end lost 6 bases, the J end lost 4 bases, and 18 bases lay between the germline ends. CDR3 in amino acids: CASRDSGVDLETQYF. CDR3 coding DNA: TGTGCCAGCAGGGATTCAGGCGTTGACTTAGAGACCCAGTACTTC.

The genes are TRBV6-5 and TRBJ1-1, with 7 bases identical to TRBD1. The V gene end was trimmed by 6 bases and the J gene end by 2 bases; junction bases not matched to a gene: 6. Germline loops: CDR1 MNHEY, CDR2 SVGAGI. The CDR3 runs to 14 residues. CDR3 loop: CASSSGTANTEAFF. CDR3 sequence (DNA): TGTGCCAGCAGCTCCGGGACAGCAAACACTGAAGCTTTCTTT.

This clone was seen just once. The chain employs TRBV6-4 and TRBJ1-1; D unclear. V lost 3 bases and J 5 bases, leaving 10 bases between the germline ends. This CDR3 is 13 amino acids long. Germline CDR1 is MRHNA and CDR2 is SNTAGT. The CDR3 here is CASSETRDTEAFF. The CDR3 region has the DNA TGTGCCAGCAGTGAGACGCGGGATACTGAAGCTTTCTTT.

The V gene is TRBV18, the J gene TRBJ2-1, with D perhaps matching TRBD1 (5 bases). Germline assignment: CDR1 KGHSH and CDR2 LQKENI. V was shortened by 1 base and J by 5 bases, with 15 bases between the two germline ends. CDR3 length: 16 residues. CDR3 nucleotides: TGTGCCAGCTCACCACGGGTACAGGCCCCCCACAATGAGCAGTTCTTC. Its protein product is CASSPRVQAPHNEQFF.

The chain uses TRBV2 and TRBJ1-4; no clear D. Germline lookup yields CDR1 SNHLY and CDR2 FYNNEI. Trimming took 0 bases from V and 0 from J, leaving 11 bases between them. The CDR3 runs to 17 residues. The CDR3 DNA is TGTGCCAGCAGTGAAGCTGGGAGGTTCGCAACTAATGAAAAACTGTTTTTT. Translating it yields CASSEAGRFATNEKLFF.

This clone was detected once. The rearrangement joins TRBV11-2 to TRBJ2-7, with D possibly TRBD2 on 5 matching bases. Trimming cost V 4 bases and J 7 bases, with 14 bases left between them. CDR3 length: 13 amino acids. Germline assignment: CDR1 SGHAT and CDR2 FQNNGV. The CDR3 reads CASSSPRRREQYF. Here the CDR3 DNA reads TGTGCCAGCAGCTCACCGCGGCGGAGGGAGCAGTACTTC. Together with reference TRBV11-2 and TRBJ2-7, the CDR3 gives the full variable domain: EAGVAQSPRYKIIEKRQSVAFWCNPISGHATLYWYQQILGQGPKLLIQFQNNGVVDDSQLPKDRFSAERLKGVDSTLKIQPAKLEDSAVYLCASSSPRRREQYFGPGTRLTVT.

This chain uses TRBV6-5 with TRBJ1-5; D unclear. The V and J ends lost 8 bases and 4 bases respectively, with 18 bases between them. Germline CDR1 MNHEY, CDR2 SVGAGI. CDR3 length equals 15 residues. CDR3 in amino acids: CASSGQSVWNQPQHF. CDR3 coding DNA: TGTGCCAGCTCCGGGCAGAGCGTTTGGAATCAGCCCCAGCATTTT.

This clone was recorded a few times. Other DNA variants within this sample encode the same CDR3. The chain has TRBV28 and TRBJ2-2, with D perhaps TRBD1 (5 bases). This CDR3 is built from 15 residues. CDR1 is MDHEN and CDR2 is SYDVKM in the germline V gene. Trimming removed 3 bases from V and 2 bases from J, with 10 bases in between. The CDR3 reads CASSLGRFNTGELFF. The CDR3 region has the DNA TGTGCCAGCAGTTTGGGGCGGTTTAACACCGGGGAGCTGTTTTTT.

The V call is TRBV7-3, the J call TRBJ1-3; D is ambiguous. Trimming took off 2 bases at V and 0 bases at J, with 8 bases between the two ends. The CDR3 is made up of 15 amino acids. Germline V gives CDR1 SGHTA, CDR2 FQGTGA. CDR3 nucleotide sequence: TGTGCCAGCAGCTTAGTATCCGGCTCTGGAAACACCATATATTTT. This gives the protein CASSLVSGSGNTIYF.

This chain connects TRBV2 to TRBJ2-7; 7 positions match TRBD1. This CDR3 contains 14 residues. Germline values: CDR1 SNHLY, CDR2 FYNNEI. Trimming at V came to 6 bases and at J to 2 bases, leaving 7 bases not matched to a gene. The CDR3 DNA is TGTGCCAGCAGGATTGACAGGGCCCCCTACGAGCAGTACTTC. It yields the protein CASRIDRAPYEQYF.

V and J are TRBV10-1 and TRBJ2-2; 11 bases map to TRBD2. The junction had 1 base not matched to a gene; V was cut back by 6 bases and J by 7 bases. The CDR3 length is 13 residues. Looked up from germline, CDR1 is WNHNN and CDR2 is SYGVQD (reference sequence). The CDR3 sequence: CASSGTSGGELFF. CDR3 nucleotide sequence: TGCGCCAGCAGCGGGACTAGCGGCGGGGAGCTGTTTTTT.

V usage is TRBV5-5 and J usage is TRBJ2-5; TRBD2 matches at 8 bases. With V trimmed by 5 bases and J by 5 bases, 11 bases remained unmatched. There are 15 residues in the CDR3. Germline CDR1 reads SGHKS; CDR2 reads YYEKEE (reference sequence). CDR3 sequence (DNA): TGTGCCAGCAGTTCCCGACTAGCGCCCTGGGAGACCCAGTACTTC. Residues: CASSSRLAPWETQYF.